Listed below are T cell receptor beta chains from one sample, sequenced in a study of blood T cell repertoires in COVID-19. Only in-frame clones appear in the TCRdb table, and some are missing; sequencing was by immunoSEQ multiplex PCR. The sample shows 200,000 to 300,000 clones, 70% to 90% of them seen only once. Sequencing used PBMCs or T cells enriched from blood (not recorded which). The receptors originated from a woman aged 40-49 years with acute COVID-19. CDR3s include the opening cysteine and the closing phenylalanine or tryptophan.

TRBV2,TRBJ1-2,CASSDAGGSFNYGYTF
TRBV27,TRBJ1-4,CASRPTGQGAPNEKLFF
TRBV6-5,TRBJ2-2,CASSTTGTGELFF
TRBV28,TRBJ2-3,CASTQATGAGDTQYF
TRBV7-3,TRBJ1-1,CASSPGGNRNTEAFF
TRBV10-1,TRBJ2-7,CASSEFAVDSSGSIVPQYF
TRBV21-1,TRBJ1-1,CASSKGRSGIKTGRNTEAFF
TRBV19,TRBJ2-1,CASSTGTWANNEQFF
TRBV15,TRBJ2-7,CATSRDRVGVFDEQYF
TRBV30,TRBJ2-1,CAWSLLAGVNNEQFF
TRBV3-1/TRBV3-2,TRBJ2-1,CASSQEQGGYNEQFF
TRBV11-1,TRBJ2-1,CASSLEGTSEDEQFF
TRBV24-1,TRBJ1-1,CANGTGGQGLTRNCLEAFF
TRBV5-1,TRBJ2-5,CASSPVLRGRGVPEETQYF
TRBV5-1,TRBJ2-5,CASSLGTSGETQYF
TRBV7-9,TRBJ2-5,CASRRTVQETQYF
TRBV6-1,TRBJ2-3,CASSEVSTSFTDTQYF
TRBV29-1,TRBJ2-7,CSVRTSGSYEQYF
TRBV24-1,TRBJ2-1,CATSDSGLAGFREQFF
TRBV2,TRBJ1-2,CAILTRQGKNYGYTF
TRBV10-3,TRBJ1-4,CATTDPEATNEKLFF
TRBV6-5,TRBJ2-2,CAIKTGSTGELFF
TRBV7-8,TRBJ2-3,CASSLLEGPDTQYF
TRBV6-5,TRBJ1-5,CASRVQINQPQHF
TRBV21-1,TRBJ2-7,CASSKVPGGLYEQYF
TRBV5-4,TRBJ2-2,CASSKAGVGTGELFF
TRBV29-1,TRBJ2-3,CSVEAGLAVSTDTQYF
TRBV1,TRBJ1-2,CTSSHTLAVVNGYTF
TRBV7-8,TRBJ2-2,CASSLRGLGGRADRNTGELFF
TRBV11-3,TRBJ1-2,CASSTQKWGTAHNYGYTF
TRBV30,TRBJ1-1,CALEMGTVNTEAFF
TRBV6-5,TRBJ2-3,CASKMGQRDTDTQYF
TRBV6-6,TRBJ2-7,CASSRTGATYEQYF
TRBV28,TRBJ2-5,CASSFAKSGLETQYF
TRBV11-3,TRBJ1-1,CASSLGSLAEAFF
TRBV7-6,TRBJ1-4,CASSLGGGQGTDEKLFF
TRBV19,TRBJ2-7,CASSRRDRGSEQYF
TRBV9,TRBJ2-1,CASSREINRNNEQFF
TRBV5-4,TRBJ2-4,CASSLRGGAKNIQYF
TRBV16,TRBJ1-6,CASSPNGGDGSPLHF
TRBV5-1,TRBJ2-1,CASSLGPSGNNNEQFF
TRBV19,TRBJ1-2,CAAQPRDSRGYTF
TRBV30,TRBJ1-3,CAWSTTGEVGNTIYF
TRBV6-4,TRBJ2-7,CARRRRPSYEQYF
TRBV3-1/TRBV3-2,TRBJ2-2,CASSQRLHTGELFF
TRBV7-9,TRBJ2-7,CASSSRDSPYEQYF
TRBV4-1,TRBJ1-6,CASSQGEPLNSPLHF
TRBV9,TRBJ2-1,CASSVGTSGNEQFF
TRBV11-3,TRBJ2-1,CASSPPGLANNEQFF
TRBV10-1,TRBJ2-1,CASSEGIAGGREQFF
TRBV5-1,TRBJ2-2,CASSLGSSGTGELFF
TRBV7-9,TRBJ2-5,CASSRSPTGEETQYF
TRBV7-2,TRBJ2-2,CASSSRLAVTGELFF
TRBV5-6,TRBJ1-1,CASSLQQVNTEAFF